The text below deals with one T cell receptor beta chain. This entry comes from a study of cytomegalovirus exposure and HLA in healthy donors. The PCR employed 60 Vbeta primers together with 13 Jbeta primers. Profiled with immunoSEQ multiplex PCR; TCRdb holds only in-frame clones, not every one. The data hold some 160,000 clones, with over 70% observed a single time. Germline CDR1 MNHEY, CDR2 SVGAGI. V gave up 7 bases and J gave up 3 bases, with 10 bases separating them. The CDR3 is 13 residues long. The TCR originated in a woman aged 35 to 49 in good health and CMV-seropositive. The chain recombines TRBV6-5 with TRBJ1-3; no clear D gene. The sequencing sample was made of PBMCs. The CDR3 bases are TGTGCCAGCACAAGGAGTTTTGGAAACACCATATATTTT. Protein: CASTRSFGNTIYF.